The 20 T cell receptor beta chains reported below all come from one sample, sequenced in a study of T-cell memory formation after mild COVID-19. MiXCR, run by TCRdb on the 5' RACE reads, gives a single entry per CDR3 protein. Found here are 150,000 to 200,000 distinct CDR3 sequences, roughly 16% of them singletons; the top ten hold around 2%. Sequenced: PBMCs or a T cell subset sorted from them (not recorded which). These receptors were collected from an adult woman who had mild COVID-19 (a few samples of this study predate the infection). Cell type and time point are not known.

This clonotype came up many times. CDR3 loop: CASTPLASQGTYEQYF. The CDR3 DNA reads TGTGCCAGCACCCCCCTAGCCTCCCAGGGCACCTACGAGCAGTACTTC. V and J are TRBV27 and TRBJ2-7, with D perhaps assigned TRBD1 or TRBD2 (5 bases each). The germline V and J ends were trimmed by 7 bases and 2 bases, with 21 bases remaining between them. The CDR3 contains 16 residues. Looked up from germline, CDR1 is MNHEY and CDR2 is SMNVEV (reference sequence).

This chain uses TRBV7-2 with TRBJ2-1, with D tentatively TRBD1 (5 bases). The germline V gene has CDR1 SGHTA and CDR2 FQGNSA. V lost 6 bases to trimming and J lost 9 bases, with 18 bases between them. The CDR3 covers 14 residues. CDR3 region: CASSQGQTHTEQFF. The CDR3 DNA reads TGTGCCAGCAGTCAGGGCCAAACCCACACTGAGCAGTTCTTC.

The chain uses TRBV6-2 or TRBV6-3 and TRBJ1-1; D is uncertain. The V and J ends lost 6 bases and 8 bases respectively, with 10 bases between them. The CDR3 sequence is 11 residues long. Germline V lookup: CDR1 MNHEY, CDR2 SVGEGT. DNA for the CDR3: TGTGCCAGCAGCTCAGGCTTCGAAGCTTTCTTT. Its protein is CASSSGFEAFF.

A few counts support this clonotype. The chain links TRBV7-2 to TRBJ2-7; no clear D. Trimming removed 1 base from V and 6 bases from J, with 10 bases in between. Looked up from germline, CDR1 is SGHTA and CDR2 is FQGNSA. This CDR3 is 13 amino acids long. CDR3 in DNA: TGTGCCAGCAGCTTAGATGTCCCTTCCGAGCAGTACTTC. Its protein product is CASSLDVPSEQYF.

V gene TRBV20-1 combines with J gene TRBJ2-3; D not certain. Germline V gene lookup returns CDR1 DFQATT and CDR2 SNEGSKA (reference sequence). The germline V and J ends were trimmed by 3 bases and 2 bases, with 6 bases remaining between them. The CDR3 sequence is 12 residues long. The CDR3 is CSARGNTDTQYF. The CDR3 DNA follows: TGCAGTGCTAGGGGAAACACAGATACGCAGTATTTT.

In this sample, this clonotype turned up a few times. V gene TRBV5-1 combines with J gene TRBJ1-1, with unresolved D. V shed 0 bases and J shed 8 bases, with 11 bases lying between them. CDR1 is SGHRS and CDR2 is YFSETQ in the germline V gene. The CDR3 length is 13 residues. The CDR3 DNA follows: TGCGCCAGCAGCTTGGATCGTCCCGGGGAAGCTTTCTTT. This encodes CASSLDRPGEAFF.

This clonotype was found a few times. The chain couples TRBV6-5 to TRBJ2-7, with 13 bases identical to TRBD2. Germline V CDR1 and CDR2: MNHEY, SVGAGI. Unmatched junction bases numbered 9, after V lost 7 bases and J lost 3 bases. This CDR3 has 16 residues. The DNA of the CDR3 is TGTGCCAGCAAGCCTGCGGGACTAGCGGGATACTACGAGCAGTACTTC. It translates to CASKPAGLAGYYEQYF.

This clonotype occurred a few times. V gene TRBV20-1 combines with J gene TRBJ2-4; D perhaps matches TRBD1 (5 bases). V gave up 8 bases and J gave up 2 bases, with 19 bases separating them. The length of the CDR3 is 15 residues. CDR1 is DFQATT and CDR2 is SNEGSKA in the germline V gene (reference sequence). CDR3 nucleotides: TGCAGTTTTGTAGGTCAGGGTTGGCCCAAAAACATTCAGTACTTC. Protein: CSFVGQGWPKNIQYF.

The CDR3 DNA sequence: TGTGCCAGCAGTGAGGAGCGGGGGGACACAGATACGCAGTATTTT. Its protein product is CASSEERGDTDTQYF. V is TRBV2 and J is TRBJ2-3, with 9 bases fitting TRBD2. Germline V gene sequence: CDR1 SNHLY, CDR2 FYNNEI. The CDR3 length is 15 residues. Losses at the gene ends were 3 bases for V and 2 bases for J; bases not matched to a gene: 3.

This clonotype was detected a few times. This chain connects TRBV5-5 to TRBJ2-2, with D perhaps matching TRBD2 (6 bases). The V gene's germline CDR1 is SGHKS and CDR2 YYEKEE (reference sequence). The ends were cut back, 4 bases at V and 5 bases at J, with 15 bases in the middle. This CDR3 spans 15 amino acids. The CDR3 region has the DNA TGTGCCAGCAGCCCCGCTGGAGGAGGGACCGGGGAGCTGTTTTTT. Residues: CASSPAGGGTGELFF. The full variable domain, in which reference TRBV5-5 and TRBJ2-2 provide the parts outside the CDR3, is DAGVTQSPTHLIKTRGQQVTLRCSPISGHKSVSWYQQVLGQGPQFIFQYYEKEERGRGNFPDRFSARQFPNYSSELNVNALLLGDSALYLCASSPAGGGTGELFFGEGSRLTVL.

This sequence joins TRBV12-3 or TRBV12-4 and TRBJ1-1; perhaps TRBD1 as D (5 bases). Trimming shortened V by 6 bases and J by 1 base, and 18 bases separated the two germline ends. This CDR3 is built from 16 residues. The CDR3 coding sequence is TGTGCCAGCAGCTCCCCCCGGCAGGGTGGGAACACTGAAGCTTTCTTT. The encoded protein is CASSSPRQGGNTEAFF.

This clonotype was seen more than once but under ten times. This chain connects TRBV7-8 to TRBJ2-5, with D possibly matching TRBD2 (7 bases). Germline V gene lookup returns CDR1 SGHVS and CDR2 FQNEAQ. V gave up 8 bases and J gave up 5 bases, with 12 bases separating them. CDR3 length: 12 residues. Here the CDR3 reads CASGRGVETQYF. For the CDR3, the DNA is TGTGCCAGCGGGAGGGGGGTTGAGACCCAGTACTTC.

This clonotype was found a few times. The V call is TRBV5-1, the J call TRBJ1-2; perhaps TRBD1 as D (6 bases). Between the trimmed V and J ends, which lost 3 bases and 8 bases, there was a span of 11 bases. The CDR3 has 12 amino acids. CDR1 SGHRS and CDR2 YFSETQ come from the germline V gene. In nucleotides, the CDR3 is TGCGCCAGCAGCTCTGGGGGGCGAGGCTACACCTTC. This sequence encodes CASSSGGRGYTF.

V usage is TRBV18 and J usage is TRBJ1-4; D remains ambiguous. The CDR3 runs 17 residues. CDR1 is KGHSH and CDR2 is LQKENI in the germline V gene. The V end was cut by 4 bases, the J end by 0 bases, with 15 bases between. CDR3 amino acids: CASSLSSAFATNEKLFF. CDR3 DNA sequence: TGTGCCAGCTCACTGAGCTCCGCCTTTGCAACTAATGAAAAACTGTTTTTT.

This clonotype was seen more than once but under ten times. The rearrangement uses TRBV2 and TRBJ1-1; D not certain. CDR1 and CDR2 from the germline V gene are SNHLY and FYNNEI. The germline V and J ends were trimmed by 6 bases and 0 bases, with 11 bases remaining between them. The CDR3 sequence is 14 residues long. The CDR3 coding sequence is TGTGCCAGCAGCGGTATTTCGATGAACACTGAAGCTTTCTTT. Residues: CASSGISMNTEAFF.

CDR3 residues: CASSTGFSYEQYF. CDR3 nucleotides: TGCGCCAGCAGCACAGGATTCTCCTACGAGCAGTACTTC. J is TRBJ2-7 and V is TRBV5-1, with D maybe TRBD1 (5 bases). CDR3 length equals 13 residues. Trimming removed 4 bases from V and 0 bases from J, with 8 bases in between. From germline, CDR1 is SGHRS and CDR2 YFSETQ.

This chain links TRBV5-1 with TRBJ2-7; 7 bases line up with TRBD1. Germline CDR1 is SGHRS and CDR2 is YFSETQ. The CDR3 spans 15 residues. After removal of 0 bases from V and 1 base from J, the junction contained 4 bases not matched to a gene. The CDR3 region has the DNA TGCGCCAGCAGCTTGGGGCAGGGGGATTCCTACGAGCAGTACTTC. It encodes CASSLGQGDSYEQYF.

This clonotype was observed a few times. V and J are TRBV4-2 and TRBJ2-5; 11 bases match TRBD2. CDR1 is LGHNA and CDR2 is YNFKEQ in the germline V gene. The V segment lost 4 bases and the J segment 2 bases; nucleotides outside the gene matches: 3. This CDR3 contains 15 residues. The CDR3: CASSRRLAGQETQYF. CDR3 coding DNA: TGTGCCAGCAGCCGCCGACTAGCGGGACAAGAGACCCAGTACTTC.

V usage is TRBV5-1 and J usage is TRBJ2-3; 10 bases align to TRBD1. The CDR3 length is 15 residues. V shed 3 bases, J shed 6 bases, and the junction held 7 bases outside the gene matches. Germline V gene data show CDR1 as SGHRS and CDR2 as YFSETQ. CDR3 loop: CASSSGTGVSDTQYF. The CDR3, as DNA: TGCGCCAGCAGCTCCGGGACAGGGGTTTCGGATACGCAGTATTTT.

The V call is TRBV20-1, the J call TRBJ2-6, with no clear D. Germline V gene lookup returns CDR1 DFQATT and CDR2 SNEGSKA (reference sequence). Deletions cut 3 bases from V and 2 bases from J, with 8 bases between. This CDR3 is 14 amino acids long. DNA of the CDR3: TGCAGTGCTAGGAAGGGCCCTGGGGCCAACGTCCTGACTTTC. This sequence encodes CSARKGPGANVLTF.